The entry that follows covers one T cell receptor beta chain sequence. The antigen it binds to is not known. Base qualities are not at hand, and no much larger clone is one base apart. The sample carries other DNA sequences with the same CDR3. The data were taken from a study of shared clonotypes between healthy human individuals (TCRdb year 2020). Regarding the research as a whole: A few men and a couple of women, aged 18 to 49 years, made up the cohort. To increase sequencing depth and limit assay-specific biases, different laboratories used diverse techniques to prepare libraries and sequence TCR repertoires. For each donor, CD4 naive and CD4 memory were each given three plates, CD8 naive was given two plates, and CD8 memory was given one plate. Each donor's leukapheresis produced roughly between about 0.9 and 9.5 billion PBMCs. Blood TCR repertoires of four to six healthy adults were deeply sequenced to estimate repertoire size and the extent of clonotype sharing between individuals. Broad study findings and their caveats: Compared with non-shared clonotypes, clonotypes shared by all four sorted-subset donors had higher generation probabilities. Even with the large sequencing depth, rarefaction of the sorted-subset datasets indicated that sequencing was incomplete. Across four donors, about 4.5% of naive CD4, approximately 4% of naive CD8, roughly 2.2% of memory CD4, and under 0.45% of memory CD8 clonotypes were shared. Sampling was limited to blood, and TCR repertoires in tissue likely differ from TCR repertoires in blood. The genetic and exposure-history diversity represented was limited by the small number of donors. Based on pairwise subsampling, the degree of clonotype sharing among donors was expected to be affected by sequencing depth. Estimated clonotype richness was generally larger for naive than for memory subsets.

The donors were healthy, HIV-negative adults with no recently reported acute infections or vaccinations. Only Caucasian adults living in Nashville, Tennessee, USA were represented among the donors. CD4+ T cells were enriched by magnetic negative selection; naive cells were then positively selected on CD45RA, and the negative fraction formed the memory subset. After blood collection by leukapheresis, PBMCs were isolated using Ficoll-Histopaque density gradient centrifugation and then cryopreserved in the vapor phase of liquid nitrogen. Analytical flow cytometry was used to check the purity and quantity of each magnetically sorted T cell population. Genomic DNA was isolated from every sorted fraction and measured by UV absorbance on a Nanodrop 2000c. CDR1 and CDR2 (SGDLS, YYNGEE) derive from the germline V gene. Taken from cysteine to phenylalanine, the CDR3 has 12 residues. CDR3 DNA only is kept here, 36 bases in frame from base 1. Relative to germline, V is 0 bases shorter and J is 5 bases shorter, with 5 bases between their ends.

Using the deep immunoSEQ assay, multiplex PCR amplified TCR CDR3 regions from genomic DNA. Extracted genomic DNA from each cell subset was spread evenly across all wells of several immunoSEQ 96-well plates, with each plate serving as a replicate. For sorted subsets, roughly 200 ng genomic DNA, equal to 30,000 to 35,000 T cell genomes, was loaded into each replicate PCR. Purified libraries were quantified with a Qubit 3.0 fluorometer, sized on a Bioanalyzer 2100, and re-quantified with the KAPA Library Quantification kit. A separate single-read 150-cycle Illumina NextSeq 550 flow cell was used to sequence each immunoSEQ 96-well plate. The paper's data handling went like this. Because only junctional sequences without quality scores were contained in the immunoSEQ output, filtering matching that applied to full-length reads could not be performed. Sequences were annotated with PyIR, a Python wrapper for IgBLAST v1.9, and V/J genes and CDR3 were assigned using IMGT germline references. Any read was removed if the V/J assignment was weak (E-value above 1e-6), the CDR3 was missing, or the read contained stop codons, out-of-frame junctions, or ambiguous translated residues. V3J clonotypes were defined as sequences sharing the same inferred V gene, J gene, and CDR3 amino acid sequence. Percentage overlap between repertoires was computed as shared unique clonotypes divided by the size of the smaller repertoire. Three approaches were used to assess repertoire richness: RTK rarefaction, the Chao1 estimator, and Recon v2.1 estimates of unobserved clonotypes. Generation probabilities for all TCRbeta clonotypes obtained by the gDNA method from a handful of donors were computed using OLGA. Here the immuneACCESS table is served through TCRdb, limited to in-frame sequences with V and J called. Missing clones are a known gap in these copies; in checked studies unresolved V genes cover under half, and the rest lacks a known reason. That table is the source of V, J and clone size, and D and trimming were worked out from the DNA. The sample table records some 1,100,000 clones; about four fifths of these occur just once. The ten largest clonotypes hold more than 0.45% of the sample.

This receptor was identified in a man aged 18 to 29 in good health. Some clones in this sample may be carry-over from other donors' samples. The rearrangement combines TRBV9 with TRBJ2-5, with the D gene uncertain. The sample comprised memory CD4+ T cells from PBMCs. Per the publication, the cell subset or site label means: CD45RA-negative fraction. The sequenced DNA is TGTGCCAGCAGCGTAGATCTGGAGACCCAGTACTTC. Its product reads: CASSVDLETQYF. The entire variable domain, with the stretches around the CDR3 drawn from the reference TRBV9 and TRBJ2-5 proteins, is DSGVTQTPKHLITATGQRVTLRCSPRSGDLSVYWYQQSLDQGLQFLIQYYNGEERAKGNILERFSAQQFPDLHSELNLSSLELGDSALYFCASSVDLETQYFGPGTRLLVL.